The 4 T cell receptor beta chains listed next were all sequenced from one sample in a study of blood T cell repertoires in COVID-19. Sequenced by immunoSEQ multiplex PCR; TCRdb stores in-frame clones only, minus some. The data hold about 220,000 clones, with 80% to 85% observed a single time. The sample comprised PBMCs or T cells enriched from blood (not recorded which). The receptors originated from a woman between 35 and 50 years old who had recovered from COVID-19.

The rearrangement uses TRBV7-9 and TRBJ2-3; D not certain. The V end lost 5 bases, the J end lost 0 bases, and 12 bases lay between the germline ends. The CDR3 consists of 15 residues. Germline CDR1 and CDR2: SEHNR and FQNEAQ (reference sequence). CDR3 in DNA: TGTGCCAGCAGCCCACCCGGAGTGAGCACAGATACGCAGTATTTT. Amino acid sequence: CASSPPGVSTDTQYF.

This clone has a single count. The chain combines TRBV7-8 with TRBJ2-3, with 8 bases that match TRBD2. The germline V gene has CDR1 SGHVS and CDR2 FQNEAQ. This CDR3 spans 17 amino acids. The junction had 16 bases not matched to a gene; V was cut back by 5 bases and J by 6 bases. CDR3 region: CASSLGTGSGSFDTQYF. Written as DNA, the CDR3 is TGTGCCAGCAGCCTAGGGACTGGGAGCGGGAGCTTCGATACGCAGTATTTT.

This clone has only one observation. This chain joins TRBV30 and TRBJ1-6, with D uncertain. Between the trimmed V and J ends, which lost 2 bases and 8 bases, there was a span of 13 bases. Per the germline V gene, CDR1 is GTSNPN and CDR2 is SVGIG (reference sequence). This CDR3 spans 14 amino acids. This CDR3 reads CAWSTRILDSPLHF. The CDR3 DNA is TGTGCCTGGAGTACCAGGATCTTAGATTCACCCCTCCACTTT. The whole variable domain, remainder taken from reference TRBV30 and TRBJ1-6, is SQTIHQWPATLVQPVGSPLSLECTVEGTSNPNLYWYRQAAGRGLQLLFYSVGIGQISSEVPQNLSASRPQDRQFILSSKKLLLSDSGFYLCAWSTRILDSPLHFGNGTRLTVT.

The chain combines TRBV7-2 with TRBJ1-2; maybe TRBD1 (6 bases). From germline, CDR1 is SGHTA and CDR2 FQGNSA. The CDR3 spans 14 residues. Trimming stripped 1 base from V and 2 bases from J, with 8 bases between. The CDR3 loop is CASSLGTANYGYTF. The CDR3 region has the DNA TGTGCCAGCAGCTTAGGGACAGCGAACTATGGCTACACCTTC.